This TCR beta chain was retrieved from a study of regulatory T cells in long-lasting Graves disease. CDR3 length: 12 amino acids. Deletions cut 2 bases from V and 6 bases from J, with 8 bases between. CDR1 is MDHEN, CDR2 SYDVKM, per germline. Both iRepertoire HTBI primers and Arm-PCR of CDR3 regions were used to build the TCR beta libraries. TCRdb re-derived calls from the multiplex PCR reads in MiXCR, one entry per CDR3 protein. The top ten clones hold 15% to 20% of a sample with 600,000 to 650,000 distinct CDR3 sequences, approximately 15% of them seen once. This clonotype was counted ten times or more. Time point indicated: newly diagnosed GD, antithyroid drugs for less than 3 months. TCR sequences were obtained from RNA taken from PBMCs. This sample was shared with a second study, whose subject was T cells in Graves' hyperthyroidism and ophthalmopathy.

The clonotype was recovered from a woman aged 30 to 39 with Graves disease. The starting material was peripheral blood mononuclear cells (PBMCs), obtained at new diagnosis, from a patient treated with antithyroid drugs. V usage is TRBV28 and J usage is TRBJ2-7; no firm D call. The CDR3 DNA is TGTGCCAGCAGTTTAGCCTCGAGCGAGCAGTACTTC. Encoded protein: CASSLASSEQYF.